The 3 T cell receptor beta chains in this list originate from one sample, sequenced in a study of CD8+CD57+ T cells in acquired aplastic anemia. Template material for TCR beta VDJ and CDR3 profiling consisted of genomic DNA. MiXCR was run by TCRdb on the reads, yielding one entry per CDR3 protein. The repertoire holds around 170,000 distinct CDR3 sequences, with around 60% as singletons. The material sequenced was sorted CD4+, CD8+, or CD8+CD57+ T cells (not recorded which) from PBMCs. Receptor source: a human donor in good health.

This chain uses TRBV7-2 with TRBJ1-1, with D unclear. The V end lost 5 bases, the J end lost 2 bases, and 6 bases lay between the germline ends. From germline, CDR1 is SGHTA and CDR2 FQGNSA. This CDR3 comprises 12 residues. The CDR3 loop is CASSPYNTEAFF. In nucleotides, the CDR3 is TGTGCCAGCAGCCCCTACAACACTGAAGCTTTCTTT.

CDR3 in amino acids: CATSSISGSVNEQFF. Written as DNA, the CDR3 is TGTGCCACCAGCAGCATTAGCGGGAGTGTCAATGAGCAGTTCTTC. The chain recombines TRBV15 with TRBJ2-1, with 9 bases aligning to TRBD2. The CDR3 covers 15 residues. Germline-derived CDR1 and CDR2 are LNHNV and YYDKDF (reference sequence). V lost 3 bases and J lost 6; bases outside the gene matches: 6. Complete variable domain (other parts from reference TRBV15 and TRBJ2-1): DAMVIQNPRYQVTQFGKPVTLSCSQTLNHNVMYWYQQKSSQAPKLLFHYYDKDFNNEADTPDNFQSRRPNTSFCFLDIRSPGLGDTAMYLCATSSISGSVNEQFFGPGTRLTVL.

A note on this clonotype: A junction end diverges from the germline sequence, so it may reflect a read error. V is TRBV7-4 and J is TRBJ2-7; perhaps D is TRBD1 or TRBD2 (5 bases each). This CDR3 contains 15 residues. Looked up from germline, CDR1 is SGHVT and CDR2 is SQSDAQ. The CDR3 DNA reads as TGTACCAGCAGCTTGTCGGGGACGGATTCCTACGAGCAGTACTTC. Translation gives CTSSLSGTDSYEQYF.